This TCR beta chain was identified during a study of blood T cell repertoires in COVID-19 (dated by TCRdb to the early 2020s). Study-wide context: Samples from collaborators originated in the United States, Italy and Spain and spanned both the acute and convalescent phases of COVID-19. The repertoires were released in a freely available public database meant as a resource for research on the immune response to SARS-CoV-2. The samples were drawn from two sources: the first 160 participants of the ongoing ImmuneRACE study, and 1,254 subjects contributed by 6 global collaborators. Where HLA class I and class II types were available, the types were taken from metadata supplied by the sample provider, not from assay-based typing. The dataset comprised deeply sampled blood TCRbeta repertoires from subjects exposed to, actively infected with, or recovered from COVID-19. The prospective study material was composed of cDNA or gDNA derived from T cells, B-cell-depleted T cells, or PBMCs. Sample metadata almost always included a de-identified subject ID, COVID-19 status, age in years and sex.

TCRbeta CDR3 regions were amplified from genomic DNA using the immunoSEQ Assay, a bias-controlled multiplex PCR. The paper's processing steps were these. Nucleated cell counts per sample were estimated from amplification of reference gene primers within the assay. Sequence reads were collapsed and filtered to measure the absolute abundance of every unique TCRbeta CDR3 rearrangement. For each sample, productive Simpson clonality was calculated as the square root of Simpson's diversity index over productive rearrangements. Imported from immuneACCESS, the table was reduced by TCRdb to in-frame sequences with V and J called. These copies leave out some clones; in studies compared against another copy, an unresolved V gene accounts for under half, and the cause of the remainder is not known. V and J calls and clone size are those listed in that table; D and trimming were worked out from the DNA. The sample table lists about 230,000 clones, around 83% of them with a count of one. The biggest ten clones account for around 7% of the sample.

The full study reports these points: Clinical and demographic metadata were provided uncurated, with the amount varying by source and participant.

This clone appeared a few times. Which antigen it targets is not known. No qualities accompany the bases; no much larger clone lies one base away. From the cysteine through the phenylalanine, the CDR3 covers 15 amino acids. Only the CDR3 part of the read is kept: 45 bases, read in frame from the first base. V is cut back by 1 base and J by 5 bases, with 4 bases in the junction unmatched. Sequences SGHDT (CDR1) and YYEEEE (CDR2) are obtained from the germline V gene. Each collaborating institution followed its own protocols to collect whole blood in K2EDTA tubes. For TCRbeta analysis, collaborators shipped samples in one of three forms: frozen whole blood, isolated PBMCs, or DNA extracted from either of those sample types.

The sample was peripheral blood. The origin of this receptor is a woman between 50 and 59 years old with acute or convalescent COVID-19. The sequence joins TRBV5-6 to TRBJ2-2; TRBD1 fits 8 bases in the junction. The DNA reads TGTGCCAGCAGCTTGCCACAGGGGGGAACCGGGGAGCTGTTTTTT. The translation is CASSLPQGGTGELFF.